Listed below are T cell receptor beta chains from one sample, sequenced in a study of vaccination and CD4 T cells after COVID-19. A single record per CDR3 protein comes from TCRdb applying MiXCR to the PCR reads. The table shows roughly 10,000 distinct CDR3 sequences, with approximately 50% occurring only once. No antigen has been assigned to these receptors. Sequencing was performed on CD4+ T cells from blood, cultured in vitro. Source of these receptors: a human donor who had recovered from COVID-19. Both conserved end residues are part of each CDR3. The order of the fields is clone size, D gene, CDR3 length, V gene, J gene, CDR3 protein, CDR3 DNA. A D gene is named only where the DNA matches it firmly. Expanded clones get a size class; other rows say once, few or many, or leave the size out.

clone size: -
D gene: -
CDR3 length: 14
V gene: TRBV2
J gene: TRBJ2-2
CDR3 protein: CASSESWNTGELFF
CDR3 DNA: TGTGCCAGCAGTGAGAGCTGGAACACCGGGGAGCTGTTTTTT

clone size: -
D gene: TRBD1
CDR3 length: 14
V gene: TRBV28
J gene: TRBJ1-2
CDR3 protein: CASSSGQGSYGYTF
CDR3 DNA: TGTGCCAGCAGTTCCGGACAGGGCTCTTATGGCTACACCTTC

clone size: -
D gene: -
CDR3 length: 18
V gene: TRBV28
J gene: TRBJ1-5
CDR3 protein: CASSSEGSLAFSNQPQHF
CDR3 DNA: TGTGCCAGCAGTTCGGAGGGTTCACTAGCCTTTAGCAATCAGCCCCAGCATTTT

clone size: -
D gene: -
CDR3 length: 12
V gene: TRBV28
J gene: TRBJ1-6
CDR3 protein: CASSFQGSPLHF
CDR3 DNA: TGTGCCAGCAGTTTTCAGGGTTCACCCCTCCACTTT

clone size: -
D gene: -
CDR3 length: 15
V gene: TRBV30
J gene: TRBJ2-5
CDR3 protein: CAWSVGLRSGETQYF
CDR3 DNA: TGTGCCTGGAGTGTAGGTTTGAGGAGCGGGGAGACCCAGTACTTC

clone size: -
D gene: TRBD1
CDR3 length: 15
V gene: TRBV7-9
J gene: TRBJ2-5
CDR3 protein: CASSLGTGRGETQYF
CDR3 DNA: TGTGCCAGCAGCTTAGGGACAGGGCGGGGAGAGACCCAGTACTTC

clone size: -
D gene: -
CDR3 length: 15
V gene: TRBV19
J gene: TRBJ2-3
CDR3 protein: CASSQEGGITDTQYF
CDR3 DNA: TGTGCCAGTAGCCAGGAAGGGGGGATAACAGATACGCAGTATTTT

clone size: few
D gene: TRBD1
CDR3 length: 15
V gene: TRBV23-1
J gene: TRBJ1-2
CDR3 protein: CASSQSRQGRYGYTF
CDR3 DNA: TGCGCCAGCAGTCAATCGAGACAGGGGCGCTATGGCTACACCTTC

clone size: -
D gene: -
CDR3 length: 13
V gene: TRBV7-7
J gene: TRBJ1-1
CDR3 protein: CASSRDSNTEAFF
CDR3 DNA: TGTGCTAGCAGCCGCGACAGCAACACTGAAGCTTTCTTT

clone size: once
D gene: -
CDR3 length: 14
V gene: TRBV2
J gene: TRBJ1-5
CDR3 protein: CASVDSYSNQPQHF
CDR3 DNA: TGTGCCAGCGTTGACAGTTATAGCAATCAGCCCCAGCATTTT

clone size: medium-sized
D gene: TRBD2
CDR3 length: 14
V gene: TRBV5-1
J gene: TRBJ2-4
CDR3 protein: CASGSGGDKNIQYF
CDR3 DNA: TGCGCCAGCGGTTCGGGAGGGGACAAAAACATTCAGTACTTC

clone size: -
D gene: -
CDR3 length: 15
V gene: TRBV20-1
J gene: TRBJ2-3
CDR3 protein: CSARDGGTFTDTQYF
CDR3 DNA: TGCAGTGCTAGAGATGGGGGGACCTTCACAGATACGCAGTATTTT

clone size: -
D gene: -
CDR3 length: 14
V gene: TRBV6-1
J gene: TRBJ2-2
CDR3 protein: CASVQGTNTGELFF
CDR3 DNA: TGTGCCAGCGTTCAAGGCACGAACACCGGGGAGCTGTTTTTT

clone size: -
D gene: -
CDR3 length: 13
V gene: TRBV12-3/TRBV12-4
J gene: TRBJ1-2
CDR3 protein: CASSPNEAYGYTF
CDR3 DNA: TGTGCCAGCAGTCCTAACGAGGCCTATGGCTACACCTTC

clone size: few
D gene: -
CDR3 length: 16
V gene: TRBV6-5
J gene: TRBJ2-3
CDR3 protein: CASSYRGTGPADTQYF
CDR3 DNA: TGTGCCAGCAGTTACCGCGGAACAGGGCCCGCAGATACGCAGTATTTT

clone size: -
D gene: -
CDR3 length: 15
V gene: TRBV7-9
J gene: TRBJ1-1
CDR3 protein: CASSLAGMERTEAFF
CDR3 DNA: TGTGCCAGCAGCTTAGCCGGGATGGAGAGGACTGAAGCTTTCTTT

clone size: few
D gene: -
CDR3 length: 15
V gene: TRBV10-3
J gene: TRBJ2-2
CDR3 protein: CAIGAGLVYTGELFF
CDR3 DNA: TGTGCCATAGGAGCTGGGCTAGTATACACCGGGGAGCTGTTTTTT

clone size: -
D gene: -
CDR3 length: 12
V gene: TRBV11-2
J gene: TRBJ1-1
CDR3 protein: CASGQRNTEAFF
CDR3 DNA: TGTGCCAGCGGGCAGCGAAACACTGAAGCTTTCTTT

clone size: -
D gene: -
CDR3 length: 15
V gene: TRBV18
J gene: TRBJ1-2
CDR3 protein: CASSPEPEDFYGYTF
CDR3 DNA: TGTGCCAGCTCACCTGAGCCAGAGGACTTTTATGGCTACACCTTC

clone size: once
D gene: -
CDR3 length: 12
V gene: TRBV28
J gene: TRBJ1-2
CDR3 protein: CASSLPNYGYTF
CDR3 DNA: TGTGCCAGCAGTCTACCCAACTATGGCTACACCTTC

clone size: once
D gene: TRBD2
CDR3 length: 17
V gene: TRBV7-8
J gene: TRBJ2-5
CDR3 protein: CASSRGLAGGRGETQYF
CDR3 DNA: TGTGCCAGCAGCCGGGGACTAGCGGGAGGTCGTGGGGAGACCCAGTACTTC

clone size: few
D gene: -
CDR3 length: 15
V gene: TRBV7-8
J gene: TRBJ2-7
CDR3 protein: CASSLAPGIEGEQYF
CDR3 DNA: TGTGCCAGCAGCTTAGCGCCCGGGATTGAGGGCGAGCAGTACTTC

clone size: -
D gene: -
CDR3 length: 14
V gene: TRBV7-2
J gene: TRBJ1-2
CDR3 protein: CASSLGRDGYGYTF
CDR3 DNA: TGTGCCAGCAGCTTAGGTCGGGACGGATATGGCTACACCTTC

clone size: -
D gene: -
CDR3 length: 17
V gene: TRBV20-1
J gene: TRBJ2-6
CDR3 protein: CSAREMLQPSGANVLTF
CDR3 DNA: TGCAGTGCTAGAGAAATGTTGCAGCCCTCTGGGGCCAACGTCCTGACTTTC

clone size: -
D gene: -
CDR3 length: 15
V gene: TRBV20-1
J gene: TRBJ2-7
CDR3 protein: CSARDAGVPSYEQYF
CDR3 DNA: TGCAGTGCTAGAGATGCCGGGGTCCCATCCTACGAGCAGTACTTC

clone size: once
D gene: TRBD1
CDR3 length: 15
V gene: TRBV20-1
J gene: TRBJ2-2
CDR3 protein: CSARRRDRGTGELFF
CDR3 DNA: TGCAGTGCCCGAAGGCGGGACAGGGGAACCGGGGAGCTGTTTTTT

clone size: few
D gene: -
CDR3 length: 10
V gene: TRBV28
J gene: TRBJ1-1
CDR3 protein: CASSFRETVF
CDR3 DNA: TGTGCCAGCAGTTTTCGGGAGACAGTATTT

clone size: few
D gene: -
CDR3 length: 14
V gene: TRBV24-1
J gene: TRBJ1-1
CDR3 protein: CATRSRDQNTEAFF
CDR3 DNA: TGTGCCACCAGAAGTAGGGACCAGAACACTGAAGCTTTCTTT

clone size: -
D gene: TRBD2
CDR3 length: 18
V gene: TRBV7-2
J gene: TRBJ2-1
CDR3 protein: CASSHRLAGGVSYNEQFF
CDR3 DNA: TGTGCCAGCAGCCACCGACTAGCGGGAGGGGTATCCTACAATGAGCAGTTCTTC

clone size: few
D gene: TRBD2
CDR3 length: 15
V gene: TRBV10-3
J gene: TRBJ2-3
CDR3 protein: CAIQLKAGVTDTQYF
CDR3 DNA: TGTGCCATCCAACTTAAGGCGGGAGTCACAGATACGCAGTATTTT

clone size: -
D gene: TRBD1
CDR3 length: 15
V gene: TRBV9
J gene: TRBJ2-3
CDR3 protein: CASSVSGGRTDTQYF
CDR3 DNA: TGTGCCAGCAGCGTATCAGGGGGTAGGACAGATACGCAGTATTTT

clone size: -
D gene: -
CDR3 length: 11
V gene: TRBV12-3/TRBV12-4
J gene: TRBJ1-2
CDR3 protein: CASTRGDGYTF
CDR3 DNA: TGTGCCAGCACCCGGGGGGATGGCTACACCTTC

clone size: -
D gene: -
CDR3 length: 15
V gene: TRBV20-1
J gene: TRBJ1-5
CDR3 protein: CSARELDRSNQPQHF
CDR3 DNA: TGCAGTGCTAGAGAGTTGGACAGAAGCAATCAGCCCCAGCATTTT

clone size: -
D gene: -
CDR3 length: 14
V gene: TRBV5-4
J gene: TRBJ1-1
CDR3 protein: CASRVGGGNTEAFF
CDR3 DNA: TGTGCCAGCAGAGTCGGCGGGGGGAACACTGAAGCTTTCTTT

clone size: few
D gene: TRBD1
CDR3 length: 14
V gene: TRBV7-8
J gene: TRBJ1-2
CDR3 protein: CASSSRTGDRGYTF
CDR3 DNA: TGTGCCAGCAGCTCAAGGACAGGGGACCGTGGCTACACCTTC

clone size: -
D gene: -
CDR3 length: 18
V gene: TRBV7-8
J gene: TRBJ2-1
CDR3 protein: CASSLGRTSPSSYNEQFF
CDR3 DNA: TGTGCCAGCAGCTTAGGAAGAACTAGCCCGAGCTCCTACAATGAGCAGTTCTTC

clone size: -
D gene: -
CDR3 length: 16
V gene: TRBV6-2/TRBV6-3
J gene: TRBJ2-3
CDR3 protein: CASTSGVSGWADTQYF
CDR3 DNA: TGTGCCAGCACCTCCGGAGTATCTGGGTGGGCAGATACGCAGTATTTT

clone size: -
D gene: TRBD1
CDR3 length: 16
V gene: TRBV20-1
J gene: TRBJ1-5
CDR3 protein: CSAPPAGGAGNQPQHF
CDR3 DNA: TGCAGTGCCCCCCCGGCAGGGGGCGCTGGCAATCAGCCCCAGCATTTT

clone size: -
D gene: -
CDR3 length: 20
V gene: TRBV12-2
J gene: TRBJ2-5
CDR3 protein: CASRLEKGGLFRLGQETQYF
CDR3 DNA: TGTGCAAGTCGCTTAGAGAAGGGCGGGTTATTTCGGCTGGGCCAAGAGACCCAGTACTTC

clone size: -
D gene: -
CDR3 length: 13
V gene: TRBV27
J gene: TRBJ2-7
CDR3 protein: CASSLRAEYEQYF
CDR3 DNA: TGTGCCAGCAGTTTACGAGCGGAATACGAGCAGTACTTC

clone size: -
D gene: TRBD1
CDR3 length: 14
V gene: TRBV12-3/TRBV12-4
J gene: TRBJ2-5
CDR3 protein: CASSRNRGPETQYF
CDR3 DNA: TGTGCCAGCAGTCGAAACAGGGGGCCGGAGACCCAGTACTTC

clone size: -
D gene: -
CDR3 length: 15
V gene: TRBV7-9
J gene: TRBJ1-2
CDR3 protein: CASTSSLSGLYGYTF
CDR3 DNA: TGTGCCAGCACATCCTCGCTGTCAGGCCTCTATGGCTACACCTTC